A selection of T cell receptor beta chains follows, all from one sample in a study of CD8 T cell repertoires and HIV-1 epitope variants. The protocol was immunoSEQ multiplex PCR, while the TCRdb copy is restricted to in-frame clones and leaves out a portion. The sample consists of 95,000 or so clones, roughly 77% of them appearing once. The source material was uncultured baseline CD8+ T cells from peripheral blood mononuclear cells (PBMCs). The source of these receptors is a male donor with HIV. CDR3s include the opening cysteine and the closing phenylalanine or tryptophan. The D gene is left open where the match is weak. Only part of the rows carry a size: once, few, many, or a class if the clone is expanded.

V gene,clone size,D gene,J gene,CDR3 DNA,CDR3 protein
TRBV28,-,-,TRBJ2-7,TGTGCCAGCAGTTTAGCCCGTCCTCTGGACGAGCAGTACTTC,CASSLARPLDEQYF
TRBV19,-,-,TRBJ2-3,TGTGCCAGCGGGGGAGGCCGCACAGATACGCAGTATTTT,CASGGGRTDTQYF
TRBV5-1,once,TRBD2,TRBJ2-1,TGCGCCAGCAGCTTGGGACTAGCGGGAGGGATAAGCTCCTACAATGAGCAGTTCTTC,CASSLGLAGGISSYNEQFF
TRBV11-2,-,TRBD1,TRBJ2-1,TGTGCCAGCAGCCCACGGACAGGGTTGTACAATGAGCAGTTCTTC,CASSPRTGLYNEQFF
TRBV10-3,-,-,TRBJ2-7,TGTGCCATCAGTGCACCAGGGGGGAGGGCCTACGAGCAGTACTTC,CAISAPGGRAYEQYF
TRBV27,-,-,TRBJ2-3,TGTGCCAGCAGTTTATTGGGCACAGATACGCAGTATTTT,CASSLLGTDTQYF
TRBV5-1,once,-,TRBJ2-2,TGCGCCAGCAGCCCGGCGGGCGGGCGGAACACCGGGGAGCTGTTTTTT,CASSPAGGRNTGELFF
TRBV6-1,few,-,TRBJ1-5,TGTGCCAGCAGTGTCGACAGCAATCAGCCCCAGCATTTT,CASSVDSNQPQHF
TRBV5-6,-,-,TRBJ2-3,TGTGCCAGCAGCTTGGGGGCTGGGATGGGCCAAGATACGCAGTATTTT,CASSLGAGMGQDTQYF
TRBV5-5,-,-,TRBJ1-6,TGTGCCAGCAGCTTGGAACCCGCGGGGGCGCGTTCACCCCTCCACTTT,CASSLEPAGARSPLHF
TRBV6-5,-,TRBD2,TRBJ2-1,TGTGCCAGCAGTTACGGGCTAGCGGGGGGGCCGGATGAGCAGTTCTTC,CASSYGLAGGPDEQFF
TRBV27,-,-,TRBJ2-5,TGTGCCAGCAGTTTATCGAGCCAAGAGACCCAGTACTTC,CASSLSSQETQYF
TRBV5-6,-,-,TRBJ2-7,TGTGCCAGCAGCCCCGTGACGGGAAGCTACGAGCAGTACTTC,CASSPVTGSYEQYF
TRBV5-4,-,TRBD2,TRBJ2-3,TGTGCCAGCAGAGATCAGCGGGGAAGCACAGATACGCAGTATTTT,CASRDQRGSTDTQYF
TRBV11-3,-,-,TRBJ2-2,TGTGCCAGCAGCTTAGGCGGACAGAACACCGGGGAGCTGTTTTTT,CASSLGGQNTGELFF
TRBV28,few,TRBD1,TRBJ2-1,TGTGCCAGCAAGCGGACCGGGACAGACTACAATGAGCAGTTCTTC,CASKRTGTDYNEQFF
TRBV27,-,TRBD2,TRBJ2-5,TGTGCCAGCAGGGCCACCCCTAGCGGGGAGACCCAGTACTTC,CASRATPSGETQYF
TRBV6-6,few,-,TRBJ1-1,TGTGCCAGCAGTTACGGGCCTGAAGCTTTCTTT,CASSYGPEAFF
TRBV28,-,TRBD1,TRBJ2-7,TGTGCCAGCAGTTTGGGGCGGACAGGGCTCCACGAGCAGTACTTC,CASSLGRTGLHEQYF
TRBV5-4,-,TRBD1,TRBJ2-7,TGTGCCAGCAGCTGGGACAGCCTGAGCTCCTACGAGCAGTACTTC,CASSWDSLSSYEQYF
TRBV6-1,-,TRBD1,TRBJ1-1,TGTGCCAGCAGTACACAGGGGGGAAACACTGAAGCTTTCTTT,CASSTQGGNTEAFF
TRBV10-3,-,-,TRBJ1-2,TGTGCCATCAGTGAGTCTCGAGGACAGACCTCAGACTATGGCTACACCTTC,CAISESRGQTSDYGYTF
TRBV5-4,-,-,TRBJ2-1,TGTGCCAGCAGCTCAAGCCTATACAATGAGCAGTTCTTC,CASSSSLYNEQFF
TRBV7-9,many,-,TRBJ1-1,TGTGCCAGCAGCTTAGTCAACACAGAAGCTTTCTTT,CASSLVNTEAFF
TRBV7-9,medium-sized,-,TRBJ1-5,TGTGCCAGCAGCCCGAGCTATAGCAATCAGCCCCAGCATTTT,CASSPSYSNQPQHF
TRBV6-5,-,-,TRBJ2-1,TGTGCCAGCAGAGCCCTTCCCCGCTCCTACAATGAGCAGTTCTTC,CASRALPRSYNEQFF
TRBV27,-,TRBD1,TRBJ1-2,TGTGCCAGCAGTCTCGGACAGGGGGTCTATGGCTACACCTTC,CASSLGQGVYGYTF
TRBV7-2,few,-,TRBJ1-3,TGTGCCAGCAGCGTACAGGGTTACTCTGGAAACACCATATATTTT,CASSVQGYSGNTIYF
TRBV19,-,TRBD2,TRBJ2-1,TGTGCCAGTAGAACTAGCGGCCCTTACAATGAGCAGTTCTTC,CASRTSGPYNEQFF
TRBV6-5,-,-,TRBJ1-2,TGTGCCTCCTATTCCGGGACAGGCTACACCTTC,CASYSGTGYTF
TRBV7-2,-,-,TRBJ2-5,TGTGCCAGCAGCTGGGGACCCACCCAAGAGACCCAGTACTTC,CASSWGPTQETQYF
TRBV6-1,-,-,TRBJ2-7,TGTGCCAGCAGTGAAGAGGGGGGGGCTACGCAGCAGTACTTC,CASSEEGGATQQYF
TRBV5-4,few,TRBD1,TRBJ2-1,TGTGCCAGCAGGTTAAGGGGGCAGGATTACAATGAGCAGTTCTTC,CASRLRGQDYNEQFF
TRBV5-6,-,-,TRBJ1-5,TGTGCCAGCTCCCCTCTCCGGGGAAGTGGCAATCAGCCCCAGCATTTT,CASSPLRGSGNQPQHF
TRBV29-1,-,TRBD2,TRBJ2-3,TGCAGCGTTGTAGGAGGGGCTAGCGGGAGTAGAACAGATACGCAGTATTTT,CSVVGGASGSRTDTQYF
TRBV2,-,TRBD1,TRBJ2-7,TGTGCCAGCAGAGCCGGGACAGGGCCCTTCTACGAGCAGTACTTC,CASRAGTGPFYEQYF
TRBV19,-,-,TRBJ2-3,TGTGCCAGTAGCACCTGGGGGGGCACAGATACGCAGTATTTT,CASSTWGGTDTQYF
TRBV28,many,TRBD1,TRBJ2-1,TGTGCCAGCAGTCTTTCTGGGACAGGCACCAGCTCCTACAATGAGCAGTTCTTC,CASSLSGTGTSSYNEQFF
TRBV5-4,-,TRBD1,TRBJ2-2,TGTGCCACTGGGACAGCGAGGACCGGGGAGCTGTTTTTT,CATGTARTGELFF
TRBV7-8,-,TRBD2,TRBJ2-7,TGTGCCAGCAGCCCCCGGGAGGGGACCTACGAGCAGTACTTC,CASSPREGTYEQYF
TRBV7-2,-,-,TRBJ2-1,TGTGCCAGCAGCCCCTCATGGGAGCGGCACAATGAGCAGTTCTTC,CASSPSWERHNEQFF
TRBV7-2,-,-,TRBJ2-7,TGTGCCAGCAGCTTAATGGCGAGTGCCTACGAGCAGTACTTC,CASSLMASAYEQYF
TRBV9,-,-,TRBJ2-1,TGTGCCAGCAGCGTAGAACTAGGGGGGGCCTACAATGAGCAGTTCTTC,CASSVELGGAYNEQFF
TRBV4-3,-,-,TRBJ2-2,TGCGCCAGCAGCCAATACGCCGACGGGGAGCTGTTTTTT,CASSQYADGELFF
TRBV12-5,-,TRBD2,TRBJ2-1,TGTGCTAGTGGTTTGGTGGCGGGAGGATTTTCCTACAATGAGCAGTTCTTC,CASGLVAGGFSYNEQFF
TRBV18,once,-,TRBJ2-1,TGTGCCAGCTCACCAACTAACAATGAGCAGTTCTTC,CASSPTNNEQFF